Shown below are 32 T cell receptor beta chains from a single sample sequenced in a study of shared clonotypes between healthy human individuals. Clones were read by immunoSEQ multiplex PCR, and TCRdb kept only the in-frame ones, dropping some. This table has around 2.5 million clones, over 85% appearing once. Input material: naive CD4+ T cells from PBMCs. The subset: CD45RA+ positively selected. Receptors were obtained from a man aged 18 to 29 in good health. Some clones in this sample may be carry-over from other donors' samples.

The genes are TRBV6-5 and TRBJ1-1; no clear D. The CDR3 has 12 amino acids. Trimming cost V 7 bases and J 4 bases, with 10 bases left between them. Germline V gene lookup returns CDR1 MNHEY and CDR2 SVGAGI. CDR3 sequence: CASTTRPTEAFF. CDR3 DNA sequence: TGTGCCAGCACCACCCGGCCCACTGAAGCTTTCTTT.

V and J are TRBV19 and TRBJ2-3; no clear D gene. CDR3 length: 14 residues. The germline V gene has CDR1 LNHDA and CDR2 SQIVND (reference sequence). Trimming removed 3 bases at V and 6 bases at J, with 13 bases between. The CDR3 DNA sequence: TGTGCCAGTAGTATTACTTCCCGACGGGATACGCAGTATTTT. Translated: CASSITSRRDTQYF.

The chain couples TRBV29-1 to TRBJ2-3; no definite D call. CDR1 is SQVTM, CDR2 ANQGSEA, per germline. V dropped 4 bases and J dropped 2 bases, with 7 bases sitting between them. The CDR3 consists of 12 residues. CDR3 region: CSVGQDTDTQYF. The CDR3 bases are TGCAGCGTTGGGCAGGACACAGATACGCAGTATTTT.

The chain links TRBV9 to TRBJ2-7; 8 positions agree with TRBD1. The CDR3 spans 15 residues. CDR1 and CDR2 (germline): SGDLS, YYNGEE. J gave up 0 bases and V 4 bases, and 6 bases lay outside the gene matches. CDR3 DNA sequence: TGTGCCAGCAGCACTCGGACAGGGTCCTCCTACGAGCAGTACTTC. Residues: CASSTRTGSSYEQYF. Full variable domain (missing parts from reference TRBV9 and TRBJ2-7): DSGVTQTPKHLITATGQRVTLRCSPRSGDLSVYWYQQSLDQGLQFLIQYYNGEERAKGNILERFSAQQFPDLHSELNLSSLELGDSALYFCASSTRTGSSYEQYFGPGTRLTVT.

The chain carries TRBV5-1 and TRBJ2-7; TRBD2 might be the D (7 bases). V dropped 2 bases and J dropped 6 bases, with 15 bases sitting between them. CDR1 and CDR2 from the germline V gene are SGHRS and YFSETQ. The CDR3 consists of 14 residues. This CDR3 is CASSFGGARSEQYF. DNA of the CDR3: TGCGCCAGCAGCTTTGGGGGGGCGCGATCCGAGCAGTACTTC.

This chain connects TRBV19 to TRBJ1-1; no clear D gene. Germline assignment: CDR1 LNHDA and CDR2 SQIVND (reference sequence). V lost 4 bases, J lost 1 base, and 13 bases lay in between. This CDR3 has 15 amino acids. The CDR3 region has the DNA TGTGCCAGTAGTAGTACTTTGGTGAAGAACACTGAAGCTTTCTTT. Its translation is CASSSTLVKNTEAFF. Full variable domain (remainder filled in from reference TRBV19 and TRBJ1-1): DGGITQSPKYLFRKEGQNVTLSCEQNLNHDAMYWYRQDPGQGLRLIYYSQIVNDFQKGDIAEGYSVSREKKESFPLTVTSAQKNPTAFYLCASSSTLVKNTEAFFGQGTRLTVV.

The CDR3 is CASSLAPVQYF. The CDR3 DNA is TGTGCCAGCAGCTTGGCCCCGGTGCAGTACTTC. J is TRBJ2-7 and V is TRBV7-2; no clear D. The length of the CDR3 is 11 residues. Germline V CDR1 and CDR2: SGHTA, FQGNSA. V shed 3 bases and J shed 9 bases, with 9 bases lying between them. Full variable domain (missing parts from reference TRBV7-2 and TRBJ2-7): GAGVSQSPSNKVTEKGKDVELRCDPISGHTALYWYRQSLGQGLEFLIYFQGNSAPDKSGLPSDRFSAERTGGSVSTLTIQRTQQEDSAVYLCASSLAPVQYFGPGTRLTVT.

The chain couples TRBV29-1 to TRBJ2-2; D may be TRBD1 (5 bases). Trimming took 0 bases from V and 1 from J, leaving 9 bases between them. This CDR3 is 15 amino acids long. Germline CDR1 reads SQVTM; CDR2 reads ANQGSEA. The CDR3 here is CSVEDWGKNTGELFF. The CDR3 DNA follows: TGCAGCGTTGAAGATTGGGGCAAGAACACCGGGGAGCTGTTTTTT.

This sequence joins TRBV28 and TRBJ2-1, with unresolved D. V lost 8 bases and J 3 bases, leaving 17 bases between the germline ends. Per the germline V gene, CDR1 is MDHEN and CDR2 is SYDVKM. The CDR3 consists of 15 residues. Here the CDR3 DNA reads TGTGCCAGCTCTAATCCCCCTCCCGACTACAATGAGCAGTTCTTC. Translation: CASSNPPPDYNEQFF.

This clone showed up just once. The chain combines TRBV19 with TRBJ2-5, with D perhaps matching TRBD1 (7 bases). Germline-derived CDR1 and CDR2 are LNHDA and SQIVND (reference sequence). V lost 5 bases to trimming and J lost 2 bases, with 9 bases between them. CDR3 size: 13 residues. CDR3 sequence (DNA): TGTGCCAGTAGTGCGGGACAGCAAGAGACCCAGTACTTC. Its protein is CASSAGQQETQYF.

The rearrangement links TRBV5-1 to TRBJ1-1, with D unresolved. With 0 bases removed from V and 3 bases from J, the gap between germline ends came to 6 bases. The CDR3 contains 13 residues. Germline lookup yields CDR1 SGHRS and CDR2 YFSETQ. The CDR3 region has the DNA TGCGCCAGCAGCTTGGAATATGACACTGAAGCTTTCTTT. The encoded protein is CASSLEYDTEAFF.

V gene TRBV5-1 combines with J gene TRBJ2-2; TRBD2 agrees at 7 bases. The CDR3 is 15 amino acids. Germline CDR1 reads SGHRS; CDR2 reads YFSETQ. V shed 2 bases, J shed 2 bases, and the junction held 3 bases outside the gene matches. CDR3 sequence: CASSLGDYNTGELFF. As DNA, the CDR3 is TGCGCCAGCAGCTTAGGGGACTATAACACCGGGGAGCTGTTTTTT. Looking up the rest from reference TRBV5-1 and TRBJ2-2 gives the full variable domain: KAGVTQTPRYLIKTRGQQVTLSCSPISGHRSVSWYQQTPGQGLQFLFEYFSETQRNKGNFPGRFSGRQFSNSRSEMNVSTLELGDSALYLCASSLGDYNTGELFFGEGSRLTVL.

CDR3 sequence (DNA): TGTGCCAGCAGTCCTAGCGGGAGGGTCGTCGAGCAGTACTTC. It is translated as CASSPSGRVVEQYF. This chain connects TRBV28 to TRBJ2-7, with 12 bases lining up with TRBD2. This CDR3 has 14 residues. Germline CDR1 reads MDHEN; CDR2 reads SYDVKM. Trimming removed 5 bases from V and 6 bases from J; junction bases left unmatched: 5.

The V and J genes are TRBV7-2 and TRBJ2-5; the D gene is possibly TRBD1 (6 bases). Trimming removed 3 bases from V and 5 bases from J, with 13 bases in between. The germline V gene encodes CDR1 SGHTA and CDR2 FQGNSA. The CDR3 has 14 amino acids. CDR3 loop: CASSLMVGGETQYF. The CDR3 DNA is TGTGCCAGCAGCTTGATGGTAGGGGGTGAGACCCAGTACTTC.

Only one count was recorded for this clone. The rearrangement links TRBV5-1 to TRBJ1-2; 7 bases align to TRBD1. This CDR3 region has 15 residues. Germline V gives CDR1 SGHRS, CDR2 YFSETQ. The V and J ends lost 0 bases and 2 bases, in that order; junction bases with no gene match: 4. CDR3 residues: CASSLGTGINYGYTF. For the CDR3, the DNA is TGCGCCAGCAGCTTGGGGACAGGAATAAACTATGGCTACACCTTC. The complete variable domain, with remaining parts taken from reference TRBV5-1 and TRBJ1-2, reads KAGVTQTPRYLIKTRGQQVTLSCSPISGHRSVSWYQQTPGQGLQFLFEYFSETQRNKGNFPGRFSGRQFSNSRSEMNVSTLELGDSALYLCASSLGTGINYGYTFGSGTRLTVV.

This sequence joins TRBV5-1 and TRBJ2-1; perhaps TRBD2 as D (6 bases). Germline CDR1 and CDR2: SGHRS and YFSETQ. V was trimmed by 6 bases and J by 4 bases, leaving 20 bases between them. The CDR3 runs 16 residues. The CDR3 nucleotides read TGCGCCAGCACTTTAGCACCGGGACTCCAATACAATGAGCAGTTCTTC. This codes for CASTLAPGLQYNEQFF.

The chain combines TRBV7-9 with TRBJ2-3; tentatively, D is TRBD1 or TRBD2 (5 bases each). V lost 5 bases and J lost 5, with 14 bases in between. CDR1 is SEHNR and CDR2 is FQNEAQ in the germline V gene (reference sequence). The CDR3 sequence is 14 residues long. CDR3 coding DNA: TGTGCCAGCAGCCAATCAGGGAGCGGAGATACGCAGTATTTT. Translating it yields CASSQSGSGDTQYF.

J is TRBJ2-5 and V is TRBV27; a weak D match, TRBD2 (7 bases). Gene TRBJ2-7 matches the end of the DNA better, so the J call may be wrong. The CDR3 sequence is 15 residues long. Germline V gene data show CDR1 as MNHEY and CDR2 as SMNVEV (reference sequence). The CDR3 reads CASSSQGGGSYEQYF. For the CDR3, the DNA is TGTGCCAGCAGTTCCCAAGGGGGGGGGTCCTACGAGCAGTACTTC.

The V call is TRBV4-2, the J call TRBJ2-1, with no clear D. Trimming shortened V by 3 bases and J by 1 base, and 4 bases separated the two germline ends. This CDR3 contains 13 residues. Germline V gene lookup returns CDR1 LGHNA and CDR2 YNFKEQ. The DNA of the CDR3 is TGTGCCAGCAGCCAGCAGTCCTACAATGAGCAGTTCTTC. Its translation is CASSQQSYNEQFF.

The chain has TRBV6-1 and TRBJ2-2, with D unclear. V was pared by 8 bases and J by 0 bases, with 13 bases between. Germline V lookup: CDR1 MNHNS, CDR2 SASEGT. The CDR3 is 15 amino acids. This chain's CDR3 is CASLWGGANTGELFF. CDR3 coding DNA: TGTGCCAGCCTGTGGGGTGGCGCGAACACCGGGGAGCTGTTTTTT.

The chain recombines TRBV5-1 with TRBJ2-7, with a tentative D call TRBD2 (6 bases). The germline V gene encodes CDR1 SGHRS and CDR2 YFSETQ. V was pared by 4 bases and J by 0 bases, with 17 bases between. This CDR3 is built from 16 residues. CDR3 nucleotides: TGCGCCAGCAGCCCCCGCGTTGGCGGGACCTCCTACGAGCAGTACTTC. It translates to CASSPRVGGTSYEQYF.

V usage is TRBV9 and J usage is TRBJ2-2, with D possibly TRBD2 on 6 matching bases. The CDR3 contains 16 residues. V was shortened by 0 bases and J by 1 base, with 10 bases between the two germline ends. Germline CDR1 and CDR2: SGDLS and YYNGEE. CDR3 protein: CASSVVAGQNTGELFF. The CDR3 region has the DNA TGTGCCAGCAGCGTAGTTGCGGGGCAGAACACCGGGGAGCTGTTTTTT.

The chain is built from TRBV5-1 and TRBJ2-1; TRBD1 aligns across 8 bases. The J segment lost 9 bases and the V segment lost 4 bases, leaving 15 bases of the junction unmatched. Germline V gene sequence: CDR1 SGHRS, CDR2 YFSETQ. This CDR3 is 16 amino acids long. For the CDR3, the DNA is TGCGCCAGCAGCCCTCACCCCGGACAGGGAGGTGGTGAGCAGTTCTTC. Residues: CASSPHPGQGGGEQFF. The full variable domain, in which reference TRBV5-1 and TRBJ2-1 provide the parts outside the CDR3, is KAGVTQTPRYLIKTRGQQVTLSCSPISGHRSVSWYQQTPGQGLQFLFEYFSETQRNKGNFPGRFSGRQFSNSRSEMNVSTLELGDSALYLCASSPHPGQGGGEQFFGPGTRLTVL.

The rearrangement joins TRBV9 to TRBJ2-2; unclear D gene. The germline V gene encodes CDR1 SGDLS and CDR2 YYNGEE. Trimming stripped 4 bases from V and 4 bases from J, with 17 bases between. This CDR3 is 16 amino acids long. The CDR3 coding sequence is TGTGCCAGCAGCCCAACCGCCTCCGTTGTCACCGGGGAGCTGTTTTTT. Protein sequence: CASSPTASVVTGELFF.

In DNA form, the CDR3 reads TGTGCCTGGAGTGTACAATGGGACAGTGAGCAGTTCTTC. Encoded protein: CAWSVQWDSEQFF. The rearrangement joins TRBV30 to TRBJ2-1, with TRBD1 matching 7 bases. Germline V gene sequence: CDR1 GTSNPN, CDR2 SVGIG (reference sequence). Trimming cost V 0 bases and J 9 bases; bases outside gene matches: 5. CDR3 length: 13 residues.

The rearrangement joins TRBV9 to TRBJ2-3; TRBD1 aligns across 9 bases. The CDR3 is 15 residues long. The J segment lost 3 bases and the V segment lost 6 bases, leaving 8 bases of the junction unmatched. The germline gives CDR1 SGDLS, CDR2 YYNGEE. CDR3 sequence reads: CASTTGTGLTDTQYF. In DNA, the CDR3 is TGTGCCAGCACAACCGGGACAGGGCTGACAGATACGCAGTATTTT.

This clone came up a few times. The chain employs TRBV18 and TRBJ2-1, with 7 nucleotides matching TRBD1. Trimming removed 0 bases from V and 4 bases from J; junction bases left unmatched: 0. Germline CDR1 and CDR2: KGHSH and LQKENI. The CDR3 extends over 14 amino acids. This chain's CDR3 is CASSPPGQYNEQFF. The CDR3 region has the DNA TGTGCCAGCTCACCACCGGGACAGTACAATGAGCAGTTCTTC.

This clone occurred a few times. Other DNA sequences in the same sample also yield this CDR3. This chain uses TRBV5-4 with TRBJ1-1; 9 bases agree with TRBD1. V trimming: 0 bases; J trimming: 4 bases; junction bases outside the gene matches: 4. The CDR3 consists of 15 residues. The germline V gene has CDR1 SGHNT and CDR2 YYREEE (reference sequence). This chain's CDR3 is CASSLDDRGGTEAFF. In nucleotides, the CDR3 is TGTGCCAGCAGCTTGGATGACAGGGGGGGCACTGAAGCTTTCTTT.

This clone was counted between two and nine times. This same CDR3 is encoded by further DNA sequences in the sample. The chain recombines TRBV7-2 with TRBJ2-1; D not certain. This CDR3 comprises 15 residues. From germline, CDR1 is SGHTA and CDR2 FQGNSA. V lost 2 bases, J lost 0 bases, and 8 bases lay in between. CDR3 loop: CASSLLGSSYNEQFF. The DNA of the CDR3 is TGTGCCAGCAGCTTACTGGGAAGCTCCTACAATGAGCAGTTCTTC.

V gene TRBV6-1 combines with J gene TRBJ1-2, with no clear D. CDR3 length: 12 amino acids. Between the trimmed V and J ends, which lost 11 bases and 5 bases, there was a span of 15 bases. CDR1 and CDR2 (germline): MNHNS, SASEGT. Here the CDR3 DNA reads TGTGCCCACACGGAAATAGGGTATGGCTACACCTTC. Its protein is CAHTEIGYGYTF.

J is TRBJ2-1 and V is TRBV6-1; 9 nucleotides match TRBD1. V lost 7 bases and J lost 0; bases outside the gene matches: 4. The CDR3 consists of 15 residues. Per germline, CDR1 MNHNS and CDR2 SASEGT. The CDR3 DNA sequence: TGTGCCAGCACCGTACAGGGGGCCTCCTACAATGAGCAGTTCTTC. Protein product: CASTVQGASYNEQFF.

Only one count was recorded for this clone. The V and J genes are TRBV23-1 and TRBJ2-1; 8 positions match TRBD2. TRBV23-1 carries the ORF label, with uncertain function. V lost 6 bases to trimming and J lost 5 bases; unmatched junction nucleotides: 12. CDR3 size: 16 residues. The CDR3 DNA sequence: TGCGCCAGCAGGACCAAAACGGGACTAGGTAACAATGAGCAGTTCTTC. Amino acids: CASRTKTGLGNNEQFF.